This T cell receptor (beta chain) was obtained from a study of T cell changes during pregnancy in multiple sclerosis. TCRdb's table, derived via immunoSEQ multiplex PCR, lists solely in-frame clones and lacks some. The repertoire holds over 65,000 clones, with 75% to 95% as singletons. Germline CDR1 and CDR2: SGHRS and YFSETQ. This CDR3 comprises 13 residues. Trimming left V 1 base short and J 4 bases short, with 8 bases between. The chain has TRBV5-1 and TRBJ1-2, with D uncertain. The specimen was peripheral blood, collected in the first trimester of pregnancy. The source of this sequence is a female donor in good health, enrolled as a control in a pregnancy study. The CDR3 nucleotides read TGCGCCAGCAGCTTGATACTTCTCTATGGCTACACCTTC. As protein: CASSLILLYGYTF.